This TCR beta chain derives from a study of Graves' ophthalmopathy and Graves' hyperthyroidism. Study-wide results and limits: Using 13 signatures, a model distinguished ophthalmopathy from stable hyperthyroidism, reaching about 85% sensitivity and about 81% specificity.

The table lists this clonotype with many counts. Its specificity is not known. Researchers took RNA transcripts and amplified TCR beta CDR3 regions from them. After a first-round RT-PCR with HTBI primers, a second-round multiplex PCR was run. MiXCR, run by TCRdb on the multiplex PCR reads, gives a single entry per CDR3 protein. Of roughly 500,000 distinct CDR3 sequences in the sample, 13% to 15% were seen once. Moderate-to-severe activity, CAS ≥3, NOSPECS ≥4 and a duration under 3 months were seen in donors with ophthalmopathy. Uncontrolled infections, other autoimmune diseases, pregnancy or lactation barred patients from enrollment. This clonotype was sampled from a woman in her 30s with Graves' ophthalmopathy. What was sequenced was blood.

The CDR3: CASSSLDRSYEQYF. The DNA for the CDR3 is TGTGCCAGCAGTTCCTTGGACAGGAGCTACGAGCAGTACTTC. The chain uses TRBV27 and TRBJ2-7, with 7 bases identical to TRBD1. The germline CDR1 and CDR2 sequences are MNHEY and SMNVEV (reference sequence). This CDR3 region has 14 residues. J was trimmed by 3 bases and V by 4 bases; bases with no gene match: 6.